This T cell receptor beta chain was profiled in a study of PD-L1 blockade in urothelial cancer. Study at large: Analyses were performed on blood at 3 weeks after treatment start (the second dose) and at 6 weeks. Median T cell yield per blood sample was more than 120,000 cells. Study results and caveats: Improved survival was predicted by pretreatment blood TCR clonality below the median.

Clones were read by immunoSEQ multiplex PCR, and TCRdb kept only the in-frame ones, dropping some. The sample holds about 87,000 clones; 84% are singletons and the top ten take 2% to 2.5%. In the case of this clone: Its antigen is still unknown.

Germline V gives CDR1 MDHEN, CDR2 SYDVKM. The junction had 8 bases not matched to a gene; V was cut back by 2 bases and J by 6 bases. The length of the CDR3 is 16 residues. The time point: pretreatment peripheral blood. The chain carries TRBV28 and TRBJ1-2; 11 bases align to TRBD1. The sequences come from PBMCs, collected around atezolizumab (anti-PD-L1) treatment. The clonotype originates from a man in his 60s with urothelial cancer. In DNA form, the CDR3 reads TGTGCCAGCAGTTTAGCATGGACAGGGGGCGGCAATGGCTACACCTTC. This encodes CASSLAWTGGGNGYTF.